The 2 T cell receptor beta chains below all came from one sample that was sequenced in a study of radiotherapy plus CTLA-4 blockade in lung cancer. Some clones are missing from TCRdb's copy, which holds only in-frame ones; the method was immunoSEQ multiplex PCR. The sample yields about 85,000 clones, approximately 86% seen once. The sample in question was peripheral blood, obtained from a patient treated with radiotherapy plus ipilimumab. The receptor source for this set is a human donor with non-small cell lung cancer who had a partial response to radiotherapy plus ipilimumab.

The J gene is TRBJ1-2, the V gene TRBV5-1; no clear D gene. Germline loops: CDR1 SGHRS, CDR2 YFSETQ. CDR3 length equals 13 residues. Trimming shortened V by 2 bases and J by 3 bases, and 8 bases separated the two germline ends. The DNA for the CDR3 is TGCGCCAGCAGCTTCAACGGGGACTATGGCTACACCTTC. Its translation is CASSFNGDYGYTF.

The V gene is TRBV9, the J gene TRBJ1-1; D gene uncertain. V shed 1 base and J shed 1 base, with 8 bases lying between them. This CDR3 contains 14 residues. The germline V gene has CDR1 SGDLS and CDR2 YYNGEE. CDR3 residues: CASSVLTGNTEAFF. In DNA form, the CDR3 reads TGTGCCAGCAGCGTACTAACCGGGAACACTGAAGCTTTCTTT.